This T cell receptor (beta chain) was captured by sequencing in a study of cytomegalovirus exposure and HLA in healthy donors. A note on this clone: The antigen is unknown.

CDR1 is GTSNPN and CDR2 is SVGIG in the germline V gene (reference sequence). The CDR3 contains 11 residues. Trimming took 0 bases from V and 5 from J, leaving 4 bases between them. Study results and limitations: For most TCR beta V segments, an earlier analysis put the productive rate at about 87% or about 30% of the time. Cytomegalovirus-associated TCR beta chains were listed, numbering approximately 150. HLA alleles showed associations with about 17,000 TCR beta sequences in a later analysis, at a 0.05 false discovery rate.

The primer mix had 60 Vbeta and 13 Jbeta primers. Method: immunoSEQ multiplex PCR; TCRdb's copy keeps in-frame clones and lacks some. The sample carries about 98,000 clones, 80% to 85% recorded once. The material sequenced was PBMCs. The rearrangement joins TRBV30 to TRBJ2-5, with no clear D. This receptor was identified in a man aged 35 to 55 in good health and CMV-seronegative. The DNA of the CDR3 is TGTGCCTGGAGTGTATATGAGACCCAGTACTTC. Residues: CAWSVYETQYF.